This entry is about one TCR beta chain. Its target is unknown. Germline loops: CDR1 SGHVS, CDR2 FNYEAQ. With 5 bases clipped from V and 0 bases from J, the junction kept 14 bases outside the gene matches. The CDR3 totals 19 residues. The data originate from a study of response to subunit inactivated influenza vaccine. Study-wide findings and caveats: Authors proposed each seasonal influenza vaccination draws in few new T cells.

TCRdb processed the RT-PCR reads anew with MiXCR; each CDR3 protein has one entry. This sample has roughly 780,000 distinct CDR3 sequences, with approximately 17% found just once. This sequence originates from a middle-aged man who received an inactivated influenza vaccine. V usage is TRBV7-6 and J usage is TRBJ2-2, with 8 bases that match TRBD1. The sample here was PBMCs from blood, taken 5 to 6 days after vaccination. This CDR3 is CASSPKPLWDRSNTGELFF. The CDR3 region has the DNA TGTGCCAGCAGCCCAAAACCTCTTTGGGACAGGTCGAACACCGGGGAGCTGTTTTTT. The full variable domain, in which reference TRBV7-6 and TRBJ2-2 provide the parts outside the CDR3, is GAGVSQSPRYKVTKRGQDVALRCDPISGHVSLYWYRQALGQGPEFLTYFNYEAQQDKSGLPNDRFSAERPEGSISTLTIQRTEQRDSAMYRCASSPKPLWDRSNTGELFFGEGSRLTVL.